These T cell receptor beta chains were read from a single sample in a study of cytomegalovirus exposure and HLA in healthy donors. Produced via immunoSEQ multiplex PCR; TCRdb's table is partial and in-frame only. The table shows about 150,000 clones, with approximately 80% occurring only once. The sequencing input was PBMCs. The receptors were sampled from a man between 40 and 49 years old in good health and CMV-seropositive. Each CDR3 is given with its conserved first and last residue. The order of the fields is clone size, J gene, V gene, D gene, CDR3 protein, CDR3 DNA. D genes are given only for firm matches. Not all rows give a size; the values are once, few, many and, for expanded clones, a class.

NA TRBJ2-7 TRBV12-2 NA CASRPGQASYEQYF TGTGCAAGTCGCCCCGGACAGGCTTCCTACGAGCAGTACTTC
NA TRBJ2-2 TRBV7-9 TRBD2 CSSSVLPGLAGVTGELFF TGTTCCAGCAGCGTCCTACCGGGACTAGCGGGTGTCACCGGGGAGCTGTTTTTT
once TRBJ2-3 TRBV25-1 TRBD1 CASSRDRGLTDTQYF TGTGCCAGCAGCCGGGACAGGGGACTCACAGATACGCAGTATTTT
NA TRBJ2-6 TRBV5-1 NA CASSLGGSGANVLTF TGCGCCAGCAGCTTGGGGGGCTCGGGGGCCAACGTCCTGACTTTC
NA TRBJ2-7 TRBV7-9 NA CASSQQGGVSEQYF TGTGCCAGCAGCCAACAGGGGGGGGTCAGCGAGCAGTACTTC
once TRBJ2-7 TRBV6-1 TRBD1 CASSEAWTGPYEQYF TGTGCCAGCAGTGAAGCGTGGACAGGCCCCTACGAGCAGTACTTC
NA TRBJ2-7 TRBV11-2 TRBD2 CASSPGGTGGAYEQYF TGTGCCAGCAGTCCCGGGGGAACGGGGGGTGCTTACGAGCAGTACTTC
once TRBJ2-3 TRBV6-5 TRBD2 CASSSYALAGEYF TGTGCCAGCAGTTCCTACGCTCTAGCGGGAGAGTATTTT
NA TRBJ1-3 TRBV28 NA CASSLWRGGPGNTIYF TGTGCCAGCAGTTTATGGCGGGGAGGGCCTGGAAACACCATATATTTT
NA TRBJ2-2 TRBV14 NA CASSLAAVTGELFF TGTGCCAGCAGTTTGGCCGCCGTTACCGGGGAGCTGTTTTTT
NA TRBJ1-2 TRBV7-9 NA CASTQGSYGYTF TGTGCCAGCACCCAAGGGAGTTATGGCTACACCTTC
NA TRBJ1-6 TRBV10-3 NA CAISGTEDSPLHF TGTGCCATCAGTGGGACAGAAGATTCACCCCTCCACTTT
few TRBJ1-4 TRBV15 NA CATSRPPPHRAWRYHEKLFF TGTGCCACCAGCAGACCCCCACCCCACAGGGCGTGGAGGTATCATGAAAAACTGTTTTTT
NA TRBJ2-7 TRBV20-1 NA CSAARSYEQYF TGCAGTGCAGCGAGATCCTACGAGCAGTACTTC
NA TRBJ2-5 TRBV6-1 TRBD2 CASSEPAGGAETQYF TGTGCCAGCAGTGAACCAGCGGGAGGGGCAGAGACCCAGTACTTC
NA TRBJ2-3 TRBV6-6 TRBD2 CASSYSGGGADTQYF TGTGCCAGCAGTTACTCCGGCGGGGGGGCAGATACGCAGTATTTT
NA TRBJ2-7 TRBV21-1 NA CASSLAGWVTYEQYF TGTGCCAGCAGCCTAGCGGGATGGGTGACCTACGAGCAGTACTTC
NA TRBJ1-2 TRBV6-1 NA CASSDSAGGNYGYTF TGTGCCAGCAGTGATAGCGCCGGGGGAAACTATGGCTACACCTTC
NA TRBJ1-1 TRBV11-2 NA CASSSTRGTEAFF TGTGCCAGCAGTTCGACCCGGGGCACTGAAGCTTTCTTT
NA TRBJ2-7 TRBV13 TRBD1 CASSFLGQGRDEQYF TGTGCCAGCAGCTTCCTCGGACAGGGGCGAGACGAGCAGTACTTC
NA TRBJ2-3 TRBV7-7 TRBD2 CASSATSGTDTQYF TGTGCCAGCAGCGCTACTAGCGGCACAGATACGCAGTATTTT
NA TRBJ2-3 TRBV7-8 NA CATGGNGAQYF TGTGCCACAGGGGGGAATGGGGCGCAGTATTTT
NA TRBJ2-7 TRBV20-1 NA CSADSSYEQYF TGCAGTGCTGACTCCTCCTACGAGCAGTACTTC
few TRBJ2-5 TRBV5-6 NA CASSWPEGNLQETQYF TGTGCCAGCAGCTGGCCAGAGGGCAATTTGCAAGAGACCCAGTACTTC
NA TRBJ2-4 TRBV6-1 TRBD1 CASILGTGEAISEYF TGTGCCAGCATCCTGGGGACAGGGGAGGCCATTAGCGAGTACTTC
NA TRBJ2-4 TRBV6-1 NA CASSEGPGTKNSQYF TGTGCCAGCAGTGAAGGACCGGGAACCAAAAACAGTCAGTACTTC
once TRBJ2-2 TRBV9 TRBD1 CASSARDRVVAGELFF TGTGCCAGCAGCGCCCGGGACAGGGTAGTCGCCGGGGAGCTGTTTTTT
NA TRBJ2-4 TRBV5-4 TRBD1 CASSRGQGLAKNIQYF TGTGCCAGCAGCAGAGGACAGGGGCTAGCCAAAAACATTCAGTACTTC
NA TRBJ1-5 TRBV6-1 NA CASSAHQVAQHF TGTGCCAGCAGTGCTCACCAGGTGGCCCAGCATTTT
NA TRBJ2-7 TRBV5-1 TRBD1 CASSLVTGGSYEQYF TGCGCCAGCAGCTTGGTTACAGGGGGCTCCTACGAGCAGTACTTC
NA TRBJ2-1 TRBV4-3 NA CASSQRLTRPYNEQFF TGCGCCAGCAGCCAGAGACTGACTCGGCCCTACAATGAGCAGTTCTTC
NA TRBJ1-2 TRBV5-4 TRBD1 CASRDEAGQGRGYTF TGTGCCAGCAGGGACGAGGCGGGACAGGGCAGGGGCTACACCTTC
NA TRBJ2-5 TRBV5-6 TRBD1 CASSFRTGGRETQYF TGTGCCAGCAGTTTTCGGACAGGGGGCAGGGAGACCCAGTACTTC
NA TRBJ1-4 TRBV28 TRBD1 CASNQGDSGSFGKLFF TGTGCCAGCAATCAGGGGGACTCCGGCTCCTTTGGGAAACTGTTTTTT
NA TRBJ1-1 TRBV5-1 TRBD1 CASSSMGQGGTEAFF TGCGCCAGCAGCTCGATGGGACAGGGAGGGACTGAAGCTTTCTTT
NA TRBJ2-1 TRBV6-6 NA CASSPGRSYNEQFF TGTGCCAGCAGTCCAGGGCGGTCCTACAATGAGCAGTTCTTC
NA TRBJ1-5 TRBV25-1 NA CASSERYSNQPQHF TGTGCCAGCAGTGAACGGTACAGCAATCAGCCCCAGCATTTT
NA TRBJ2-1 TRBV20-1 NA CSARFGGVKFF TGCAGTGCTCGTTTCGGGGGAGTGAAGTTCTTC
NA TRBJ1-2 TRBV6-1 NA CASSELGGYYGYTF TGTGCCAGCAGTGAACTAGGGGGTTACTATGGCTACACCTTC
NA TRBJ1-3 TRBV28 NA CASSTSSGLGNTIYF TGTGCCAGCAGTACCTCGTCAGGGTTAGGAAACACCATATATTTT
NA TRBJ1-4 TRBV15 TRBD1 CATSRGGHRGPWEKLFF TGTGCCACCAGCAGAGGGGGCCACAGGGGGCCCTGGGAAAAACTGTTTTTT
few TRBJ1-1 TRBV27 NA CASSPRVITDSNTEAFF TGTGCCAGCAGTCCCCGGGTTATTACTGATTCCAACACTGAAGCTTTCTTT
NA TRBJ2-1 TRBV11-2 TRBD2 CASSPRTSGYNEQFF TGTGCCAGCAGCCCACGGACTAGCGGTTACAATGAGCAGTTCTTC
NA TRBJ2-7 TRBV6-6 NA CATKRQANRHEQYF TGTGCCACCAAACGGCAGGCAAACCGCCACGAGCAGTACTTC
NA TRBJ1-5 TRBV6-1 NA CASSEGGREPQHF TGTGCCAGCAGTGAAGGGGGCCGAGAGCCCCAGCATTTT
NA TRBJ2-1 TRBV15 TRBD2 CATATGSGSREQFF TGTGCCACAGCAACAGGGAGCGGGAGTCGCGAGCAGTTCTTC
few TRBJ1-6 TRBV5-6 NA CASSLAGGRGNSPLHF TGTGCCAGCAGCTTGGCCGGTGGCAGGGGTAATTCACCCCTCCACTTT
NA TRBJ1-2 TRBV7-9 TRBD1 CASSLQGAIDGYTF TGTGCCAGCAGCCTTCAGGGGGCGATAGATGGCTACACCTTC
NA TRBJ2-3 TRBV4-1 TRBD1 CASSRTGGTDTQYF TGCGCCAGCAGCCGGACAGGGGGCACAGATACGCAGTATTTT
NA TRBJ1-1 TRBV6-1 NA CASSEAGGNTEAFF TGTGCCAGCAGTGAAGCAGGGGGGAACACTGAAGCTTTCTTT
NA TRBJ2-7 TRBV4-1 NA CASSLSGPTPYEQYF TGCGCCAGCAGCCTTAGCGGACCGACCCCCTACGAGCAGTACTTC
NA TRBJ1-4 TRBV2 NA CASSPLRSITNEKLFF TGTGCCAGCAGTCCTCTCCGCTCTATAACTAATGAAAAACTGTTTTTT
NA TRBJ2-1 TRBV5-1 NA CASSPPSDEQFF TGCGCCAGCAGCCCCCCCTCGGATGAGCAGTTCTTC
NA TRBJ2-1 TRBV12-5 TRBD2 CASGSSTSGRSHNEQFF TGTGCTAGTGGTTCATCGACTAGCGGGAGGTCGCACAATGAGCAGTTCTTC
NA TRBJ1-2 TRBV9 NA CASSVGDSGYGYTF TGTGCCAGCAGCGTTGGGGACTCCGGTTATGGCTACACCTTC
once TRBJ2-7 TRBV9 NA CASSVGAQSSYEQYF TGTGCCAGCAGCGTAGGGGCTCAGAGCTCCTACGAGCAGTACTTC
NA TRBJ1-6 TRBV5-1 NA CASSLGDVNSPLHF TGCGCCAGCAGCTTAGGAGACGTAAATTCACCCCTCCACTTT
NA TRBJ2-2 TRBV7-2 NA CASSLRGFNTGELFF TGTGCCAGCAGCTTAAGGGGATTTAACACCGGGGAGCTGTTTTTT